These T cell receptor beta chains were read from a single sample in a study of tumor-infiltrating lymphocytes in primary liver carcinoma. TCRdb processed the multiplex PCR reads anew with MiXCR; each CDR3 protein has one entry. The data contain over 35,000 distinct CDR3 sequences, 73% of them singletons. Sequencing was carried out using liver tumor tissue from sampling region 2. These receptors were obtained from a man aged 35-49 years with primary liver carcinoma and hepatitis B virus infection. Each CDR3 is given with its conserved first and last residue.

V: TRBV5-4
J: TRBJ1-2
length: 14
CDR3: CAANGRQGDYGYAF

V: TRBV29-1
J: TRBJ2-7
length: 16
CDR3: CSALVGTSATSYEQYF

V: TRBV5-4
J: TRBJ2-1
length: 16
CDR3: CASSLGGQGRSGEQSF

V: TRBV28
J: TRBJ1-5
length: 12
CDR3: CARSLGAQPQHF

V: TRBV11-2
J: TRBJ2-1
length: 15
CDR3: CASSLSGPLDNELYF

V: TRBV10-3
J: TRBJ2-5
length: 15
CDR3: CAISPLAGGQETQYF

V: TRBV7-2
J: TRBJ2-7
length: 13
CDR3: CTSSLVPWNEQYF

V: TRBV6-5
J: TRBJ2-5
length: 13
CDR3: CTSSYSGQETRYF

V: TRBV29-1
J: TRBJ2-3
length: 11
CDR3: CGFGDTDTQYF

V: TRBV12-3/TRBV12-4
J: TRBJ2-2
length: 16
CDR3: CASSLRTGGLFGELFF

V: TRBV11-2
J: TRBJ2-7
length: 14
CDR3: CASDPAGGDSEQYF

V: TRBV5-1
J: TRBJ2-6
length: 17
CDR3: CASSLDSPSAGANVLTF

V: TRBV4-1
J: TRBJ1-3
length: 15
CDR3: CASSQEPDTARPIYF

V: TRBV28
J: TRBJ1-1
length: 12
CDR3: CASTQGAPEAFF

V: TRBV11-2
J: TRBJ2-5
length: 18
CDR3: CTRSSTRLAGGSVETQYF

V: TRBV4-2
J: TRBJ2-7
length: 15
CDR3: CPSSQGLAGAYGQYF

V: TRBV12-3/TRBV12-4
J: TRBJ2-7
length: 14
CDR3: CASSIPGLTYERCF

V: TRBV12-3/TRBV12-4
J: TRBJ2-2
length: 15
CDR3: CVSSSQDRAPGELFF

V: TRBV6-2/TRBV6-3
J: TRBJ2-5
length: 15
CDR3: CASSLAGRQQETQYF

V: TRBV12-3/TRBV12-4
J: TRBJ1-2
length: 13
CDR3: CTNSSWDRGDYTF

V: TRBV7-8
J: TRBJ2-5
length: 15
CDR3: CASSLGISGEENQYF

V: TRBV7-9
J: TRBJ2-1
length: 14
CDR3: CASSLVGAGIEQFF

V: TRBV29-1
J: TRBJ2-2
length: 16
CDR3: CSVAGLAATNTGELFF

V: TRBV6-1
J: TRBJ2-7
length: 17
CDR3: CASSEGAGGGNVYEQYF

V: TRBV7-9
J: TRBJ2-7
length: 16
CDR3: CASSLASTSGTYEQYF

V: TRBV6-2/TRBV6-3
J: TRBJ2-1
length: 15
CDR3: CASSPSAGGPNEQFF

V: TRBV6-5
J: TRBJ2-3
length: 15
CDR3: CASNPGLGGTDGLYF

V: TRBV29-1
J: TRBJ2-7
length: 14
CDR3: CSVRRGSRSYGQYF

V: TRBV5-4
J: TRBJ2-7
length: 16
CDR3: CASSFGREDPQDEHYF

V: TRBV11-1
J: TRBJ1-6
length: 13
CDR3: CASSRRLVSPPHF

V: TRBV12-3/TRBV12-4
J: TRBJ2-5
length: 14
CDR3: CTSSSKRTGETLYF

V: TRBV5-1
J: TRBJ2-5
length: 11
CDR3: CACSFDKTQYF

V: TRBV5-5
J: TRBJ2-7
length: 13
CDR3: CASSLGLTYEQYF

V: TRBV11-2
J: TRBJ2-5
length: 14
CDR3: CASSFRGGQEIQYF

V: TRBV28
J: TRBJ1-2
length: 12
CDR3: CASSLSGYGYTF

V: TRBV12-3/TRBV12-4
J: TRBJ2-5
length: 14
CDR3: CVSRSDRAQETQYF

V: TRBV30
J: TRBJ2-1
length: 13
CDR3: CAWNPSGNGEQFF

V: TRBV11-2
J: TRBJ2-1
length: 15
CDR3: CASSHGTSSCNEQFF